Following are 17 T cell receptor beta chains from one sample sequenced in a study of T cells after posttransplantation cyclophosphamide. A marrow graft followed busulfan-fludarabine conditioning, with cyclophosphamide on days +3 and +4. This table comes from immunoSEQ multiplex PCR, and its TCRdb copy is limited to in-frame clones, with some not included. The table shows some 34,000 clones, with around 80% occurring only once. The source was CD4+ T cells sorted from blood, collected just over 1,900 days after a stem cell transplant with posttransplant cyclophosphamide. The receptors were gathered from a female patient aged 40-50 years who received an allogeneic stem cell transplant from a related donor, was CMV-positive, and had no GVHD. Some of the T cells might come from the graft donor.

Here the CDR3 reads CASILERTGAYEQYF. The CDR3 DNA follows: TGTGCCAGCATTCTTGAACGGACGGGAGCCTACGAGCAGTACTTC. The chain recombines TRBV2 with TRBJ2-7, with a possible D match to TRBD2 (6 bases). CDR3 size: 15 residues. In germline, CDR1 is SNHLY, CDR2 FYNNEI. V was clipped by 7 bases and J by 2 bases, with 18 bases between them.

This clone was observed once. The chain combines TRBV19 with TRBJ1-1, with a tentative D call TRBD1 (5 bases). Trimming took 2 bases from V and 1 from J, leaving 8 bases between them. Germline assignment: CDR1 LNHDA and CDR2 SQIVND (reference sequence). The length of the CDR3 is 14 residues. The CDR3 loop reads CASSIIGGNTEAFF. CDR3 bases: TGTGCCAGTAGTATAATCGGGGGGAACACTGAAGCTTTCTTT.

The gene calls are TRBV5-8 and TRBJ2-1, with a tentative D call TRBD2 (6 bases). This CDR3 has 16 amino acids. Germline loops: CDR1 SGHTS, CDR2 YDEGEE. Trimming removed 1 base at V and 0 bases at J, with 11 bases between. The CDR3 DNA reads TGTGCCAGCAGCTTGCCAGGACTAAGCTCCTACAATGAGCAGTTCTTC. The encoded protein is CASSLPGLSSYNEQFF.

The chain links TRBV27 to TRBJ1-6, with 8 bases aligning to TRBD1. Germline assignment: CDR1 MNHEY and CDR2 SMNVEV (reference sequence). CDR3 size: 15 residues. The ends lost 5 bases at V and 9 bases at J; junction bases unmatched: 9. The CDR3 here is CASSQTTGVVSPLHF. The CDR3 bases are TGTGCCAGCAGTCAGACGACAGGGGTGGTTTCACCCCTCCACTTT.

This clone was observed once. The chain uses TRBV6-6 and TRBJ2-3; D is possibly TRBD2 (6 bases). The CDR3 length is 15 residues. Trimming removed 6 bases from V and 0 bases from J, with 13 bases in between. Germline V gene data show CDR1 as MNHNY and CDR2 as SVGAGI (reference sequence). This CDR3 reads CASSTGLSSTDTQYF. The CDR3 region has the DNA TGTGCCAGCAGCACCGGACTATCTAGCACAGATACGCAGTATTTT.

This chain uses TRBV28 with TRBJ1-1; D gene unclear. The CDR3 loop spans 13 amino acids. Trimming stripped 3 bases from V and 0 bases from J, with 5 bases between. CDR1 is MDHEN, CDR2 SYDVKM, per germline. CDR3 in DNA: TGTGCCAGCAGTTTCGCGTTGAACACTGAAGCTTTCTTT. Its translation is CASSFALNTEAFF.

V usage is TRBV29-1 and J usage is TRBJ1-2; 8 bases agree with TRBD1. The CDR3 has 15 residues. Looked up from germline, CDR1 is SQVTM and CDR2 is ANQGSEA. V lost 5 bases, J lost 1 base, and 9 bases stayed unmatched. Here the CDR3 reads CSVRIRGRDNYGYTF. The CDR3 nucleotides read TGCAGCGTTCGCATCAGGGGGCGCGATAACTATGGCTACACCTTC.

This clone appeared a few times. CDR3 nucleotide sequence: TGTGCCAGTAGTATAGTTCGGGGCTCCTACGAGCAGTACTTC. Amino acids: CASSIVRGSYEQYF. The rearrangement uses TRBV19 and TRBJ2-7, with D maybe TRBD2 (5 bases). This CDR3 contains 14 residues. CDR1 is LNHDA, CDR2 SQIVND, per germline (reference sequence). Trimming stripped 1 base from V and 0 bases from J, with 7 bases between.

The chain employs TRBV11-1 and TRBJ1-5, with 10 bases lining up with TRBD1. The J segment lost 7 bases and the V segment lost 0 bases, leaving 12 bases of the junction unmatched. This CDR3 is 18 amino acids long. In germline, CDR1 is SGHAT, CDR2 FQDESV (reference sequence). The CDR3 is CASSLAPGQGLGMQPQHF. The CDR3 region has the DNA TGTGCCAGCAGCTTAGCCCCGGGACAGGGGTTAGGAATGCAGCCCCAGCATTTT.

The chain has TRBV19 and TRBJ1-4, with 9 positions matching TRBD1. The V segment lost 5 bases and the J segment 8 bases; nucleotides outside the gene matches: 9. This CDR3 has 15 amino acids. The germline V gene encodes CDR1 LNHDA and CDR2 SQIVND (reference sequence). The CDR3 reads CASSGPGQGKEKLFF. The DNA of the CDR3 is TGTGCCAGTAGTGGTCCGGGACAGGGAAAAGAAAAACTGTTTTTT. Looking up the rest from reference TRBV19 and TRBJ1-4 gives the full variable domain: DGGITQSPKYLFRKEGQNVTLSCEQNLNHDAMYWYRQDPGQGLRLIYYSQIVNDFQKGDIAEGYSVSREKKESFPLTVTSAQKNPTAFYLCASSGPGQGKEKLFFGSGTQLSVL.

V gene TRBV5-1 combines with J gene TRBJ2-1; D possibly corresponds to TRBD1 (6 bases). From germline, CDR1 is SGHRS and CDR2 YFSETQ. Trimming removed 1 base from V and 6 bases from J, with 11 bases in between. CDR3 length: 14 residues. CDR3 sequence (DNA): TGCGCCAGCAGCTTGACAGGGTTGGTCAATGAGCAGTTCTTC. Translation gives CASSLTGLVNEQFF.

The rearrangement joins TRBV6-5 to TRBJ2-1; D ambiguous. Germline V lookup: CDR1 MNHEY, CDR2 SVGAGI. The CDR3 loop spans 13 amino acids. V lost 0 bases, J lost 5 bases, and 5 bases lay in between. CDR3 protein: CASSYSTDNEQFF. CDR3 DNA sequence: TGTGCCAGCAGTTACTCGACTGACAATGAGCAGTTCTTC.

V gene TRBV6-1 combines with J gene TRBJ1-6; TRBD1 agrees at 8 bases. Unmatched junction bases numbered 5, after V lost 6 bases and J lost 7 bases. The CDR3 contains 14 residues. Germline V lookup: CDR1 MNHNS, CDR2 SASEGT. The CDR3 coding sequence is TGTGCCAGCAGAGGACAGGGCGAGAATTCACCCCTCCACTTT. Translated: CASRGQGENSPLHF.

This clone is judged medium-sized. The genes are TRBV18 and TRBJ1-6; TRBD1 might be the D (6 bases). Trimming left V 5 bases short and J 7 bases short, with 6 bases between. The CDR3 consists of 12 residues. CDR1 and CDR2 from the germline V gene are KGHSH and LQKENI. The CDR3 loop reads CASSTGNSPLHF. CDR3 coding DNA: TGTGCCAGCTCAACAGGGAATTCACCCCTCCACTTT.

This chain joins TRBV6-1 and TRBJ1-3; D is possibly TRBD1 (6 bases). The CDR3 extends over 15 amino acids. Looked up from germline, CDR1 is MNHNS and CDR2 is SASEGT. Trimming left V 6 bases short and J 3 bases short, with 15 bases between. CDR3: CASRPQGWGGNTIYF. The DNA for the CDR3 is TGTGCCAGCAGACCACAGGGATGGGGTGGAAACACCATATATTTT.

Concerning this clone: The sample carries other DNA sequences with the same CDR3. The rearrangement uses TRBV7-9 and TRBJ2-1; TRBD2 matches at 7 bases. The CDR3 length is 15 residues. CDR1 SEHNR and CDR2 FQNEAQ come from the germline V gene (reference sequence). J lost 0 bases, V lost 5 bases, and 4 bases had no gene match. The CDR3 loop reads CASSPRGNSYNEQFF. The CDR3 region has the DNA TGTGCCAGCAGCCCGCGGGGGAACTCCTACAATGAGCAGTTCTTC.

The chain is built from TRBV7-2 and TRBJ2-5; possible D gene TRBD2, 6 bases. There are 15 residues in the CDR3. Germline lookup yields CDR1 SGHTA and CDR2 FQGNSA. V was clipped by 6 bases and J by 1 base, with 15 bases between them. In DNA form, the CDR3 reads TGTGCCAGCAGTCCCCGGAGGGAGTTCCAAGAGACCCAGTACTTC. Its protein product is CASSPRREFQETQYF.